Below, 2 T cell receptor beta chains from the same sample are listed, as sequenced in a study of a mutant IDH1 vaccine in newly diagnosed glioma. Only in-frame clones appear in the TCRdb table, and some are missing; sequencing was by immunoSEQ multiplex PCR. The table shows some 30,000 clones, with approximately 84% occurring only once. What these receptors recognize is not known. Time point defined: week 47, end of study. Every vaccination contained 300 ug of the mutant IDH1 20-mer peptide and was paired with topical imiquimod. The sample here was PBMCs, taken from a glioma patient whose treatment included an IDH1 peptide vaccine. These TCRs come from a man aged 25-45 years with glioma.

The chain employs TRBV4-3 and TRBJ1-2; D is ambiguous. The CDR3 covers 16 residues. Looked up from germline, CDR1 is LGHNA and CDR2 is YSLEER. The V and J ends lost 0 bases and 0 bases respectively, with 11 bases between them. CDR3 bases: TGCGCCAGCAGCCAAGAGTACCGACGAGCTAACTATGGCTACACCTTC. It translates to CASSQEYRRANYGYTF.

The chain couples TRBV18 to TRBJ1-1, with D unresolved. Germline V gives CDR1 KGHSH, CDR2 LQKENI. The ends were cut back, 3 bases at V and 0 bases at J, with 8 bases in the middle. The CDR3 runs 14 residues. The DNA for the CDR3 is TGTGCCAGCTCACCGGGCATCATGAACACTGAAGCTTTCTTT. Translated, it gives CASSPGIMNTEAFF. Full variable domain (missing parts from reference TRBV18 and TRBJ1-1): NAGVMQNPRHLVRRRGQEARLRCSPMKGHSHVYWYRQLPEEGLKFMVYLQKENIIDESGMPKERFSAEFPKEGPSILRIQQVVRGDSAAYFCASSPGIMNTEAFFGQGTRLTVV.